Listed below are T cell receptor beta chains from one sample, sequenced in a study of T-cell reconstitution after alpha-beta-depleted transplantation in children. TCRdb recomputed calls from the PCR reads with MiXCR, one row per CDR3 protein. The table has 200,000 to 300,000 distinct CDR3 sequences, about a quarter seen once; the top ten hold about 2.6%. The specimen was PBMCs, collected before TCRalphabeta/CD19-depleted stem cell transplant. Receptors were obtained from a girl aged 2 to 10 with Fanconi anemia, due to receive a stem cell transplant. The CDR3 runs from the conserved cysteine through the conserved F or W. A D gene is named only where the DNA matches it firmly. Size tells how often a clone was seen (once, few, many) or the class of an expanded clone, and some rows leave it out.

J,V,D,size,CDR3,DNA
TRBJ2-2,TRBV7-6,NA,NA,CASSSVDRQEGELFF,TGTGCCAGCAGCTCCGTAGACAGACAGGAAGGGGAGCTGTTTTTT
TRBJ2-7,TRBV28,NA,NA,CASSLGRGGALSSSYEQYF,TGTGCCAGCAGTTTAGGCCGGGGCGGTGCTCTCTCCAGCTCCTACGAGCAGTACTTC
TRBJ2-3,TRBV29-1,NA,few,CSVEDRTASSTDTQYF,TGCAGCGTTGAAGATCGCACAGCTTCTAGCACAGATACGCAGTATTTT
TRBJ2-3,TRBV20-1,NA,few,CSARLVADTQYF,TGCAGTGCTAGACTGGTAGCAGATACGCAGTATTTT
TRBJ2-4,TRBV29-1,TRBD1,many,CSVELARTGQNIQYF,TGCAGCGTTGAGCTGGCCCGGACAGGGCAAAACATTCAGTACTTC
TRBJ2-1,TRBV20-1,TRBD1,NA,CSALRGDRGRAYNEQFF,TGCAGTGCTCTCAGAGGGGACAGGGGAAGGGCCTACAATGAGCAGTTCTTC
TRBJ2-1,TRBV5-5,NA,many,CASSLTLQLDNEQFF,TGTGCCAGCAGCTTGACCCTTCAGCTAGACAATGAGCAGTTCTTC
TRBJ2-3,TRBV7-7,NA,few,CASSLGPNTDTQYF,TGTGCCAGCAGCTTGGGCCCCAACACAGATACGCAGTATTTT
TRBJ2-1,TRBV20-1,TRBD2,NA,CSATPSGRNNEQFF,TGCAGTGCTACACCTAGCGGGAGAAACAATGAGCAGTTCTTC
TRBJ1-2,TRBV29-1,NA,many,CSVLTLDPAYNYGYTF,TGCAGCGTCCTCACCTTAGACCCAGCTTATAACTATGGCTACACCTTC
TRBJ2-5,TRBV7-8,TRBD2,NA,CASSLHPAGGLQETQYF,TGTGCCAGCAGCTTACATCCAGCGGGGGGCCTACAAGAGACCCAGTACTTC
TRBJ2-5,TRBV9,NA,few,CASSVEEGPQETQYF,TGTGCCAGCAGCGTAGAGGAGGGACCCCAAGAGACCCAGTACTTC
TRBJ2-5,TRBV15,NA,NA,CATSSTTETQYF,TGTGCCACCAGCAGCACAACAGAGACCCAGTACTTC
TRBJ1-2,TRBV20-1,TRBD1,many,CSARVGQGYGYTF,TGCAGTGCTAGAGTCGGACAGGGCTATGGCTACACCTTC
TRBJ2-7,TRBV6-2/TRBV6-3,NA,NA,CASNRGYEQYF,TGTGCCAGCAATCGAGGATACGAGCAGTACTTC
TRBJ1-2,TRBV20-1,NA,NA,CSASSGDGGYTF,TGCAGTGCTAGTTCCGGGGACGGGGGCTACACCTTC
TRBJ2-2,TRBV29-1,NA,few,CSVLGQFNTGELFF,TGCAGCGTTTTAGGACAGTTCAACACCGGGGAGCTGTTTTTT
TRBJ2-3,TRBV28,NA,NA,CASSFAAKSTDTQYF,TGTGCCAGCAGTTTCGCGGCGAAGAGCACAGATACGCAGTATTTT
TRBJ2-7,TRBV12-3/TRBV12-4,TRBD2,NA,CASSFLLGGETAYEQYF,TGTGCCAGCAGCTTTTTACTGGGGGGGGAAACCGCCTACGAGCAGTACTTC
TRBJ1-1,TRBV5-1,NA,many,CASSPVRTGNTEAFF,TGCGCCAGCAGCCCGGTCCGCACAGGGAACACTGAAGCTTTCTTT
TRBJ2-1,TRBV7-2,TRBD2,NA,CASSFLAGDYNEQFF,TGTGCCAGCAGCTTTCTAGCGGGAGATTACAATGAGCAGTTCTTC
TRBJ1-1,TRBV12-3/TRBV12-4,NA,few,CASSLRTKAFF,TGTGCCAGCAGTTTACGGACAAAAGCTTTCTTT
TRBJ1-5,TRBV6-1,TRBD1,many,CASSEWDRANQPQHF,TGTGCCAGCAGTGAATGGGACAGGGCAAATCAGCCCCAGCATTTT
TRBJ2-1,TRBV20-1,TRBD2,NA,CSALKRGASSYNEQFF,TGCAGTGCACTCAAGCGGGGGGCGAGCTCCTACAATGAGCAGTTCTTC
TRBJ2-7,TRBV6-1,TRBD2,many,CASSEAVGLVGYEQYF,TGTGCCAGCAGTGAAGCAGTTGGACTAGTCGGCTACGAGCAGTACTTC
TRBJ1-1,TRBV29-1,NA,once,CSVSSGDTEAFF,TGCAGCGTGAGTTCGGGGGACACTGAAGCTTTCTTT
TRBJ2-2,TRBV11-2,NA,NA,CASSRDGVLGELFF,TGTGCCAGCAGCCGGGACGGTGTTTTGGGGGAGCTGTTTTTT
TRBJ2-5,TRBV11-3,NA,few,CASSLGRGTETQYF,TGTGCCAGCAGCTTAGGACGGGGGACAGAGACCCAGTACTTC
TRBJ2-3,TRBV29-1,NA,few,CSVDAGVGTDTQYF,TGCAGCGTTGACGCAGGGGTCGGCACAGATACGCAGTATTTT
TRBJ2-1,TRBV2,NA,NA,CASSEAGGLPYNEQFF,TGTGCCAGCAGTGAAGCAGGAGGACTACCATACAATGAGCAGTTCTTC
TRBJ2-5,TRBV7-9,NA,few,CASSLALGYQETQYF,TGTGCCAGCAGCTTAGCTCTAGGGTACCAAGAGACCCAGTACTTC
TRBJ1-3,TRBV28,NA,few,CASSFSRSGNTIYF,TGTGCCAGCAGTTTTAGCCGCTCTGGAAACACCATATATTTT
TRBJ1-1,TRBV6-5,NA,NA,CASSYVPATMNTEAFF,TGTGCCAGCAGTTACGTCCCAGCGACGATGAACACTGAAGCTTTCTTT
TRBJ2-3,TRBV29-1,NA,many,CSVEGKGQADTQYF,TGCAGCGTTGAAGGAAAGGGGCAAGCAGATACGCAGTATTTT
TRBJ1-1,TRBV10-1,NA,NA,CASSEEEGQAFF,TGCGCCAGCAGTGAGGAAGAAGGCCAAGCTTTCTTT
TRBJ2-2,TRBV4-2,NA,few,CASSQLSSHTGELFF,TGTGCCAGCAGCCAGCTTAGCTCGCACACCGGGGAGCTGTTTTTT
TRBJ2-1,TRBV12-3/TRBV12-4,TRBD2,many,CASSFGTRDYNEQFF,TGTGCCAGCAGTTTTGGGACTAGGGACTACAATGAGCAGTTCTTC
TRBJ1-2,TRBV18,NA,many,CASSPPGFYGYTF,TGTGCCAGCTCACCACCGGGTTTCTATGGCTACACCTTC
TRBJ2-1,TRBV5-1,NA,NA,CASSLGVSGFSYNEQFF,TGCGCCAGCAGCTTAGGGGTGAGCGGTTTCTCCTACAATGAGCAGTTCTTC
TRBJ2-3,TRBV20-1,TRBD1,many,CSAQDRAVDTQYF,TGCAGTGCACAGGACAGGGCCGTGGATACGCAGTATTTT
TRBJ1-2,TRBV29-1,TRBD1,many,CSVWTGGYGYTF,TGCAGCGTCTGGACAGGGGGCTATGGCTACACCTTC
TRBJ2-3,TRBV29-1,NA,many,CSVEAGQLHTDTQYF,TGCAGCGTCGAGGCCGGACAGTTGCACACAGATACGCAGTATTTT
TRBJ2-1,TRBV11-2,NA,few,CASSLTGRSVVFSYNEQFF,TGTGCCAGCAGCTTAACCGGTCGGTCGGTGGTGTTCTCCTACAATGAGCAGTTCTTC
TRBJ2-3,TRBV7-6,TRBD2,NA,CASSLARIAGSGSTDTQYF,TGTGCCAGCAGCTTAGCGAGGATAGCGGGAAGTGGGAGCACAGATACGCAGTATTTT
TRBJ2-7,TRBV7-9,TRBD2,NA,CASSRLAGAIYEQYF,TGTGCCAGCAGCCGCCTAGCGGGGGCGATCTACGAGCAGTACTTC
TRBJ2-7,TRBV20-1,NA,NA,CSARLFNSYEQYF,TGCAGTGCTAGACTATTCAATTCCTACGAGCAGTACTTC
TRBJ2-5,TRBV27,TRBD2,many,CASSLLAGGLQETQYF,TGTGCCAGCAGTTTACTAGCGGGGGGGCTCCAAGAGACCCAGTACTTC
TRBJ2-7,TRBV9,TRBD1,many,CASSVGQGAHEQYF,TGTGCCAGCAGCGTAGGGCAGGGGGCCCACGAGCAGTACTTC
TRBJ2-7,TRBV2,NA,few,CASRDGTAYEQYF,TGTGCCAGCAGGGACGGGACCGCGTACGAGCAGTACTTC
TRBJ1-1,TRBV20-1,NA,NA,CSARDTYTEAFF,TGCAGTGCTAGGGACACCTACACTGAAGCTTTCTTT
TRBJ2-1,TRBV6-5,TRBD1,many,CASSATGGSYNEQFF,TGTGCCAGCAGCGCGACAGGGGGCTCCTACAATGAGCAGTTCTTC
TRBJ1-5,TRBV4-2,NA,NA,CASSQGTFRDNQPQHF,TGTGCCAGCAGCCAAGGAACGTTCAGGGACAATCAGCCCCAGCATTTT
TRBJ2-7,TRBV29-1,TRBD2,few,CSVVFSGVYEQYF,TGCAGCGTTGTGTTTAGCGGGGTCTACGAGCAGTACTTC
TRBJ2-5,TRBV27,NA,many,CASSSAGRWETQYF,TGTGCCAGCAGTTCCGCGGGACGGTGGGAGACCCAGTACTTC
TRBJ1-2,TRBV7-2,NA,many,CASSLAFDRNYGYTF,TGTGCCAGCAGCTTAGCTTTTGACAGGAACTATGGCTACACCTTC
TRBJ2-7,TRBV10-3,TRBD2,NA,CASRTSGGGEQYF,TGTGCCAGCCGGACTAGCGGGGGCGGCGAGCAGTACTTC
TRBJ2-7,TRBV27,NA,NA,CASSFLGVGDEQYF,TGTGCCAGCAGTTTCCTCGGAGTGGGTGACGAGCAGTACTTC
TRBJ2-7,TRBV23-1,NA,few,CAIYLGLEQYF,TGCGCCATCTACCTTGGTCTCGAGCAGTACTTC
TRBJ2-2,TRBV5-1,TRBD2,many,CASSRMGLAGDTGELFF,TGCGCCAGCAGCCGAATGGGGCTAGCGGGAGATACCGGGGAGCTGTTTTTT